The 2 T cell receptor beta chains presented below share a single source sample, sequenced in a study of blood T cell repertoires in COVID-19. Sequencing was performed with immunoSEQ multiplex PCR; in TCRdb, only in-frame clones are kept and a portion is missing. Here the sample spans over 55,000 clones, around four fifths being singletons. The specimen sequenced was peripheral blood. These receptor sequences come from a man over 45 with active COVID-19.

CDR3: CASSEGRGLGANVLTF. As DNA, the CDR3 is TGTGCCAGCAGTGAAGGCAGGGGGCTTGGGGCCAACGTCCTGACTTTC. The V and J genes are TRBV6-1 and TRBJ2-6, with TRBD1 matching over 8 bases. V lost 1 base and J lost 3; bases outside the gene matches: 2. Germline assignment: CDR1 MNHNS and CDR2 SASEGT. This CDR3 spans 16 amino acids.

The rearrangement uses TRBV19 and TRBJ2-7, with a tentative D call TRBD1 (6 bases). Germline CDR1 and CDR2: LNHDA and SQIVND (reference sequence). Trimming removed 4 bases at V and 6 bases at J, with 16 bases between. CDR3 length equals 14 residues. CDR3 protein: CASSKQDVGAEQYF. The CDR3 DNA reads TGTGCCAGTAGTAAACAGGACGTGGGGGCCGAGCAGTACTTC.